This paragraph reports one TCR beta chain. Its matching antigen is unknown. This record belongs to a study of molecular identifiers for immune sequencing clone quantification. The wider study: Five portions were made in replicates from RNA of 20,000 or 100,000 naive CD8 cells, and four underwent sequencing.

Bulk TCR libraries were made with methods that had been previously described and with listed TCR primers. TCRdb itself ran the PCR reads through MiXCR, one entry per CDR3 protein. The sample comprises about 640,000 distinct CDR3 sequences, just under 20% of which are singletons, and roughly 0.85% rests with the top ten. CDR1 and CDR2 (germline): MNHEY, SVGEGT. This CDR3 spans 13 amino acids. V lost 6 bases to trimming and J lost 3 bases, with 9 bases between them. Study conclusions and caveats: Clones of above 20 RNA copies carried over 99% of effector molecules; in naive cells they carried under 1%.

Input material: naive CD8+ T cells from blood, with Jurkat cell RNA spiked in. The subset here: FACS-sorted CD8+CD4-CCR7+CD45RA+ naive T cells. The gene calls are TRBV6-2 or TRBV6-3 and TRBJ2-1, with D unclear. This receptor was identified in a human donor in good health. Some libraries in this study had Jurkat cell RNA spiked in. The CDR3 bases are TGTGCCAGCAGCCCTATGGACTACAATGAGCAGTTCTTC. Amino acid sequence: CASSPMDYNEQFF.